This T cell receptor beta chain was profiled in a study of beta chain features in type 1 diabetes. Researchers reported sorting CD4+ naive, central memory, regulatory and stem cell-like memory cells via CD45RO/CCR7/CD25/CD127/CD95/CD27. Expressed TCRB transcripts were sequenced, since all the RNA that had been isolated was reverse transcribed. Produced via immunoSEQ multiplex PCR; TCRdb's table is partial and in-frame only. The sample lists 860,000 or so clones; 15% to 20% were seen once. Germline trimming cut 8 bases from V and 6 bases from J; bases unmatched to any gene: 9. The CDR3 length is 14 residues. Germline CDR1 and CDR2: MDHEN and SYDVKM.

The clonotype was recovered from a woman aged 18-29 years in good health. The chain employs TRBV28 and TRBJ2-4; the match to TRBD1 covers 8 bases. The sample comprised naive CD4+ T cells from blood. The CDR3 DNA is TGTGCCAGCGGTCCGGGACAGGTAACAAACATTCAGTACTTC. Its translation: CASGPGQVTNIQYF.